The T cell receptor (beta chain) described here comes from a study of glioma-infiltrating T cells. As concerns this clonotype: This may arise from a read error, as a much more abundant clone is one base away.

This CDR3 has 15 residues. The ends were cut back, 6 bases at V and 0 bases at J, with 14 bases in the middle. Looked up from germline, CDR1 is LNHNV and CDR2 is YYDKDF (reference sequence). Using RNA template, CDR3s of TCR alpha and beta were amplified with iRepertoire arm-PCR. TCRdb re-analysed the multiplex PCR reads in MiXCR, keeping a single row per CDR3 protein. Of around 390,000 distinct CDR3 sequences detected, 41% appear once; the ten largest clones hold more than 10%. The sequence derives from a human donor with low-grade glioma or glioblastoma, undergoing nonglioma brain surgery, or in good health (not recorded which). This chain uses TRBV15 with TRBJ1-2; D is ambiguous. Sequencing was carried out using glioma tissue, nonneoplastic brain tissue, or PBMCs (not recorded which). As DNA, the CDR3 is TGTGCCACCAGAAGATCGGCAGAGACTAACTATGGCTACACCTTC. Its translation: CATRRSAETNYGYTF.